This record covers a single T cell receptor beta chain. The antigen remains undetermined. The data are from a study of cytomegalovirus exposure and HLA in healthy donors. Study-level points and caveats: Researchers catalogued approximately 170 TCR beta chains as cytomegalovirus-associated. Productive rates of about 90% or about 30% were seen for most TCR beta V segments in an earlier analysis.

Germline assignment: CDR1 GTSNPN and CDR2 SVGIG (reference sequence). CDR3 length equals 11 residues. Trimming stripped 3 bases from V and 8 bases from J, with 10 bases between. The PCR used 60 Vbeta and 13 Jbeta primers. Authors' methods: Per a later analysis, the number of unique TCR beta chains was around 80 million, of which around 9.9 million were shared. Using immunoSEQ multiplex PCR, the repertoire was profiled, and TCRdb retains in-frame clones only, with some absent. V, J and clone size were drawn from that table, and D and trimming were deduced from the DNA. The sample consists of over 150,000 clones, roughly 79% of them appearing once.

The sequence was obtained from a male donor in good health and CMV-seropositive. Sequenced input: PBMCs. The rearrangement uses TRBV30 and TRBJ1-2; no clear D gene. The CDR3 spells CAWSPAVGYTF. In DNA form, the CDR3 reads TGTGCCTGGAGCCCAGCGGTCGGCTACACCTTC.